These 11 T cell receptor beta chains share one sample of origin, sequenced in a study of OX40 agonist ivuxolimab in advanced cancers. Assay: immunoSEQ multiplex PCR; the TCRdb copy retains only in-frame clones and omits some. The sample holds approximately 46,000 clones, over 70% seen once. Sequenced here: CD4+ or CD8+ T cells sorted from blood, sampled in a trial of the OX40 agonist ivuxolimab. Every receptor here comes from an adult with an advanced solid tumor such as melanoma, head and neck, liver or kidney cancer.

This chain joins TRBV9 and TRBJ2-2, with D perhaps matching TRBD2 (6 bases). This CDR3 has 15 residues. Germline lookup yields CDR1 SGDLS and CDR2 YYNGEE. Trimming took off 2 bases at V and 0 bases at J, with 8 bases between the two ends. DNA for the CDR3: TGTGCCAGCAGCGTTCGGGGGTCGAACACCGGGGAGCTGTTTTTT. Translating gives CASSVRGSNTGELFF. Based on the CDR3 plus reference TRBV9 and TRBJ2-2, the full variable domain is DSGVTQTPKHLITATGQRVTLRCSPRSGDLSVYWYQQSLDQGLQFLIQYYNGEERAKGNILERFSAQQFPDLHSELNLSSLELGDSALYFCASSVRGSNTGELFFGEGSRLTVL.

The J gene is TRBJ1-6, the V gene TRBV30; 7 nucleotides agree with TRBD1. This CDR3 spans 15 amino acids. The V and J ends lost 3 bases and 10 bases, in that order; junction bases with no gene match: 12. Germline V lookup: CDR1 GTSNPN, CDR2 SVGIG (reference sequence). The CDR3 is CAWRGQQGMGSPLHF. The CDR3 DNA reads as TGTGCCTGGAGGGGACAACAGGGGATGGGGTCACCCCTCCACTTT.

This clone was counted a single time. The rearrangement joins TRBV7-2 to TRBJ2-5; D is ambiguous. Germline-derived CDR1 and CDR2 are SGHTA and FQGNSA. V was clipped by 1 base and J by 4 bases, with 13 bases between them. The CDR3 contains 15 residues. In nucleotides, the CDR3 is TGTGCCAGCAGCTTAGGCAGAGATGTATTAGAGACCCAGTACTTC. This codes for CASSLGRDVLETQYF.

V is TRBV4-1 and J is TRBJ1-3; D not resolved. CDR1 is MGHRA and CDR2 is YSYEKL in the germline V gene. The CDR3 sequence is 15 residues long. V lost 3 bases to trimming and J lost 7 bases, with 16 bases between them. CDR3 loop: CASSHLYREGNTIYF. CDR3 coding DNA: TGCGCCAGCAGCCATCTTTACCGGGAGGGTAACACCATATATTTT.

The V and J genes are TRBV2 and TRBJ2-3; possibly TRBD1 or TRBD2 for D (5 bases each). The CDR3 is made up of 14 amino acids. V lost 10 bases and J lost 0, with 14 bases in between. The germline CDR1 and CDR2 sequences are SNHLY and FYNNEI. The CDR3 spells CATAGTVSTDTQYF. The CDR3 nucleotides are TGTGCCACTGCCGGGACGGTAAGCACAGATACGCAGTATTTT.

The J gene is TRBJ2-5, the V gene TRBV19, with 7 bases that match TRBD2. There are 15 residues in the CDR3. Germline V CDR1 and CDR2: LNHDA, SQIVND (reference sequence). V lost 3 bases to trimming and J lost 5 bases; unmatched junction nucleotides: 9. CDR3 in amino acids: CASSISLAARETQYF. In DNA, the CDR3 is TGTGCCAGTAGTATCAGCCTAGCGGCCAGGGAGACCCAGTACTTC.

V is TRBV18 and J is TRBJ1-1, with D hard to call. CDR1 and CDR2 (germline): KGHSH, LQKENI. This CDR3 is 14 amino acids long. V was cut by 6 bases and J by 5 bases, with 16 bases left in between. CDR3 nucleotides: TGTGCCAGCTCCCCCCTGGAATCGGGAACTGAAGCTTTCTTT. It is translated as CASSPLESGTEAFF.

This sequence joins TRBV9 and TRBJ2-7; 10 bases fit TRBD2. V gave up 4 bases and J gave up 1 base; unmatched junction bases: 8. The CDR3 is 16 residues long. CDR1 is SGDLS, CDR2 YYNGEE, per germline. CDR3 sequence reads: CASSPRASGGSYEQYF. The CDR3 region has the DNA TGTGCCAGCAGCCCCAGGGCTAGCGGGGGATCCTACGAGCAGTACTTC.

The genes are TRBV5-4 and TRBJ1-4, with 7 nucleotides matching TRBD1. The CDR3 totals 14 residues. CDR1 and CDR2 from the germline V gene are SGHNT and YYREEE (reference sequence). V lost 4 bases, J lost 0 bases, and 0 bases stayed unmatched. The CDR3 DNA follows: TGTGCCAGCAGCACAGGGGCAACTAATGAAAAACTGTTTTTT. Translating gives CASSTGATNEKLFF.

V and J are TRBV5-1 and TRBJ2-1, with 9 bases fitting TRBD2. CDR1 is SGHRS, CDR2 YFSETQ, per germline. Trimming cost V 4 bases and J 8 bases; bases outside gene matches: 10. The CDR3 spans 15 residues. CDR3 amino acids: CASSEGGSGSHEQFF. DNA of the CDR3: TGCGCCAGCAGCGAGGGGGGTAGCGGGAGTCATGAGCAGTTCTTC.

The chain couples TRBV18 to TRBJ1-5; D call uncertain. The CDR3 sequence is 14 residues long. Trimming removed 6 bases from V and 2 bases from J, with 11 bases in between. Germline values: CDR1 KGHSH, CDR2 LQKENI. The CDR3: CASSPDGRNQPQHF. The CDR3 bases are TGTGCCAGCTCCCCGGACGGTCGCAATCAGCCCCAGCATTTT.